These 5 T cell receptor beta chains were sequenced from one sample in a study of control samples from healthy donors and cancer patients. This table comes from immunoSEQ multiplex PCR, and its TCRdb copy is limited to in-frame clones, with some not included. The repertoire holds some 98,000 clones, with roughly 84% as singletons. The sample consisted of PBMCs. All receptors come from a man in his 70s with lung cancer.

V is TRBV15 and J is TRBJ1-3; D is ambiguous. The CDR3 totals 15 residues. Germline V gene lookup returns CDR1 LNHNV and CDR2 YYDKDF (reference sequence). The V end was cut by 0 bases, the J end by 1 base, with 7 bases between. The CDR3 sequence: CATSRDMGSGNTIYF. CDR3 in DNA: TGTGCCACCAGCAGAGATATGGGGTCTGGAAACACCATATATTTT.

V and J are TRBV6-6 and TRBJ1-4; weak D call: TRBD1 (6 bases). The CDR3 totals 18 residues. V was trimmed by 5 bases and J by 0 bases, leaving 19 bases between them. The V gene's germline CDR1 is MNHNY and CDR2 SVGAGI (reference sequence). The CDR3 loop reads CASSPRRDKGPTNEKLFF. Here the CDR3 DNA reads TGTGCCAGCAGTCCCCGCCGGGACAAGGGACCAACTAATGAAAAACTGTTTTTT.

CDR3 in amino acids: CAWSRDTVGTLHF. CDR3 nucleotide sequence: TGTGCCTGGAGCCGGGACACGGTCGGAACCCTCCACTTT. The J gene is TRBJ1-6, the V gene TRBV30; D perhaps matches TRBD1 (6 bases). V was cut by 3 bases and J by 14 bases, with 17 bases left in between. Germline assignment: CDR1 GTSNPN and CDR2 SVGIG (reference sequence). The CDR3 extends over 13 amino acids.

The chain carries TRBV21-1 and TRBJ2-3; the table calls TRBD2, which could not be checked here. TRBV21-1 is reported as a pseudogene. The CDR3 loop spans 18 amino acids. CDR3 DNA: TGTGCCGGTAGCACCCCCGCGGGGGGCCCGACTAGCACAGATACGCAGTATTTT. Encoded protein: CAGSTPAGGPTSTDTQYF.

V is TRBV14 and J is TRBJ1-6; perhaps TRBD1 as D (6 bases). Germline V gene data show CDR1 as SGHDN and CDR2 as FVKESK. CDR3 length: 16 residues. The germline V and J ends were trimmed by 3 bases and 6 bases, with 15 bases remaining between them. CDR3: CASSQDTGRANSPLHF. The CDR3 DNA reads TGTGCCAGCAGCCAGGATACAGGGAGGGCTAATTCACCCCTCCACTTT.